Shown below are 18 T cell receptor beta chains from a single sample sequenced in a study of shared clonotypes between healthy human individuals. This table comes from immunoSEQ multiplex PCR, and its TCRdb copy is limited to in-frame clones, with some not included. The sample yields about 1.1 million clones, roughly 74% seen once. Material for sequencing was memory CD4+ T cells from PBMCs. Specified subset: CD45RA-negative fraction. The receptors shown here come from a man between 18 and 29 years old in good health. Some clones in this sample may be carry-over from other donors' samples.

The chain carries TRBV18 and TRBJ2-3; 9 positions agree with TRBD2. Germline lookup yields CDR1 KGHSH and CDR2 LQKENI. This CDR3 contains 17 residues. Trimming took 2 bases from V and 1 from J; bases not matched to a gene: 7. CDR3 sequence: CASSPSRREGRTDTQYF. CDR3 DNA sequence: TGTGCCAGCTCACCATCTAGGCGGGAGGGCCGCACAGATACGCAGTATTTT.

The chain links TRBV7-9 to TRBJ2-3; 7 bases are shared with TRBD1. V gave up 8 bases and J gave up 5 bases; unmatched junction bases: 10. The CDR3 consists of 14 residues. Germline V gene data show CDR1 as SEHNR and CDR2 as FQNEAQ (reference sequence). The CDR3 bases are TGTGCCAGCTCGAGGTCAGGGGGATTAGATACGCAGTATTTT. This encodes CASSRSGGLDTQYF.

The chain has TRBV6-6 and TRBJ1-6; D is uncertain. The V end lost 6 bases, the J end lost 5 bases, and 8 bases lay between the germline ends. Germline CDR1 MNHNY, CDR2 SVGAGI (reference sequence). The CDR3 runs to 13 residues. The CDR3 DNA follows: TGTGCCAGCAGCCGAAGACATAATTCACCCCTCCACTTT. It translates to CASSRRHNSPLHF.

The CDR3 coding sequence is TGTGCCACCGGACTAGCGGTGCGAGAGACCCAGTACTTC. This encodes CATGLAVRETQYF. The V gene is TRBV18, the J gene TRBJ2-5; the match to TRBD2 covers 10 bases. This CDR3 comprises 13 residues. Germline loops: CDR1 KGHSH, CDR2 LQKENI. V trimming: 10 bases; J trimming: 4 bases; junction bases outside the gene matches: 6.

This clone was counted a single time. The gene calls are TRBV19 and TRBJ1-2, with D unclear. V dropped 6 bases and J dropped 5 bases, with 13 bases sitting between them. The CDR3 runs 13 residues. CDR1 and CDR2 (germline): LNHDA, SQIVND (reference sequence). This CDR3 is CASRADRTYGYTF. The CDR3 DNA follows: TGTGCCAGTAGAGCGGACCGGACGTATGGCTACACCTTC.

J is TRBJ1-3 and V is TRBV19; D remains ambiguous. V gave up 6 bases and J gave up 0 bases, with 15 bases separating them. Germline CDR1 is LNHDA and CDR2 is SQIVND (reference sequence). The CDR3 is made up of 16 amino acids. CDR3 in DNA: TGTGCCAGTAGGTCCCCGGACGGACTCTCTGGAAACACCATATATTTT. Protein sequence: CASRSPDGLSGNTIYF.

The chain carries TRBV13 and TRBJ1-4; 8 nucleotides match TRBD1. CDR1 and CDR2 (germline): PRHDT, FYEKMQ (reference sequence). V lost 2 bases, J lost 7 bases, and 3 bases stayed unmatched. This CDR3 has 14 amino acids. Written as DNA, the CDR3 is TGTGCCAGCAGCTTAAAACAGGGGGGTGAAAAACTGTTTTTT. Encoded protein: CASSLKQGGEKLFF.

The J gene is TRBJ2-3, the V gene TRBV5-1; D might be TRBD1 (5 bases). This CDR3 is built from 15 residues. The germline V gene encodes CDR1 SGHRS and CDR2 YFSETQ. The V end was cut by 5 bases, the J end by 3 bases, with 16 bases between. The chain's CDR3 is CASRTDPTVTDTQYF. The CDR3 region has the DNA TGCGCCAGCAGGACCGACCCGACAGTTACAGATACGCAGTATTTT.

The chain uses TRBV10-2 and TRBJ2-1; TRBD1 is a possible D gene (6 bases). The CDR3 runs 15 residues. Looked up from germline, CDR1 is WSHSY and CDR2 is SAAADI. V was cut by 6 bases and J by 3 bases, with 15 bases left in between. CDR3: CASSRDRIVYNEQFF. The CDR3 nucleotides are TGCGCCAGCAGCCGTGACAGGATCGTCTACAATGAGCAGTTCTTC.

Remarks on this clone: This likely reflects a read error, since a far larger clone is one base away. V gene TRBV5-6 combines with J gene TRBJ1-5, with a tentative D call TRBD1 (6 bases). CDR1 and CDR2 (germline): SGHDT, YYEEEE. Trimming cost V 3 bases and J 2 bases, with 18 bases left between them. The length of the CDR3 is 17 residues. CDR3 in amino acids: CASSSTRGGAGNQPQHF. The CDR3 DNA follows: TGTGCCAGCAGCTCCACCCGGGGGGGCGCAGGCAATCAGCCCCAGCATTTT.

The CDR3 sequence: CASSQGSGSFTYEQYF. Written as DNA, the CDR3 is TGCGCCAGCAGCCAGGGGAGCGGGAGTTTTACCTACGAGCAGTACTTC. The V and J genes are TRBV4-1 and TRBJ2-7; 8 nucleotides align to TRBD2. Germline V CDR1 and CDR2: MGHRA, YSYEKL. V was clipped by 3 bases and J by 2 bases; unmatched bases: 9. This CDR3 has 16 amino acids.

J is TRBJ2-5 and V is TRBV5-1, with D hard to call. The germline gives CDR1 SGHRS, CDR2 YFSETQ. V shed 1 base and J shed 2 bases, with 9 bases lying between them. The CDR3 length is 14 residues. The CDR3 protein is CASSLTAQQETQYF. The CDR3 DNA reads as TGCGCCAGCAGCTTGACGGCCCAGCAAGAGACCCAGTACTTC.

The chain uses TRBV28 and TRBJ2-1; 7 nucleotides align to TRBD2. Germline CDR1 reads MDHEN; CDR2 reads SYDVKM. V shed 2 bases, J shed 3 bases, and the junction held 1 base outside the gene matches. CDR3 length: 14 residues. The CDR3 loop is CASSLRDYYNEQFF. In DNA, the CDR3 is TGTGCCAGCAGTTTACGGGACTACTACAATGAGCAGTTCTTC.

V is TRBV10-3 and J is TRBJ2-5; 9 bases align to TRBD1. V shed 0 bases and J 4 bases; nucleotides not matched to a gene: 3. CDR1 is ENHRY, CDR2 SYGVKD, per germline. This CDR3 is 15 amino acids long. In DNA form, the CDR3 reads TGTGCCATCAGTGAGTCGATGACAGGGGGAGAGACCCAGTACTTC. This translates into CAISESMTGGETQYF.

The CDR3 spells CASSAFGGRFYEQYF. In nucleotides, the CDR3 is TGTGCCAGCAGTGCCTTTGGCGGGAGATTCTACGAGCAGTACTTC. This chain links TRBV5-6 with TRBJ2-7, with 7 bases matching TRBD2. CDR1 is SGHDT and CDR2 is YYEEEE in the germline V gene. V gave up 5 bases and J gave up 3 bases; unmatched junction bases: 11. This CDR3 is built from 15 residues.

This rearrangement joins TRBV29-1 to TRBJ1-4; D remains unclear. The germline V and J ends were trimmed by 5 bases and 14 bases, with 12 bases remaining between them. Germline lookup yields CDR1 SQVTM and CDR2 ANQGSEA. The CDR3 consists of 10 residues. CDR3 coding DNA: TGCAGCGTTTGGGAGGGCAAGCTGTTTTTT. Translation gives CSVWEGKLFF.

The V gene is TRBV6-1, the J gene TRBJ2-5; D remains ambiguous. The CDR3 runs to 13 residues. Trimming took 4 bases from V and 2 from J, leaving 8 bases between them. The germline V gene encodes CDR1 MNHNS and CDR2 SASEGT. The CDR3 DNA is TGTGCCAGCAGTGGGGCGATTCAAGAGACCCAGTACTTC. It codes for CASSGAIQETQYF.

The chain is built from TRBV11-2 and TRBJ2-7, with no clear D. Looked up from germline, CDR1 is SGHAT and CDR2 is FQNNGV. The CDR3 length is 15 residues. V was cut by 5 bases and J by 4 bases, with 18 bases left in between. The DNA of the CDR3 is TGTGCCAGCAGCCTCGGGTTGTCGATCAGTTACGAGCAGTACTTC. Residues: CASSLGLSISYEQYF.